This TCR beta chain was sequenced during a study of OX40 agonist ivuxolimab in advanced cancers. Study background: Ivuxolimab, an agonist antibody against OX40 (CD134), was given to patients.

Study-wide results and limits: At doses 0.1 to 3.0 mg/kg, CD4+ and CD8+ clones expanded. More expanded clones were found, on average, in CD8+ than in CD4+ T cells.

Germline CDR1 is SGHRS and CDR2 is YFSETQ. The CDR3 is made up of 14 amino acids. With V trimmed by 3 bases and J by 2 bases, 3 bases remained unmatched. TCRdb's copy holds only in-frame clones and misses some; the assay was immunoSEQ multiplex PCR. The table records about 100,000 clones, 75% to 95% of them present only once. Details on this clone: The antigen remains unidentified.

Exclusion of a patient followed from autoimmune disease history or systemic immunosuppression. The TCR sequence derives from an adult with an advanced solid tumor such as melanoma, head and neck, liver or kidney cancer. The genes are TRBV5-1 and TRBJ2-3; 7 nucleotides agree with TRBD1. Sequenced here: CD4+ or CD8+ T cells sorted from blood, sampled in a trial of the OX40 agonist ivuxolimab. As DNA, the CDR3 is TGCGCCAGCAGCTACGGACAGGACACAGATACGCAGTATTTT. Amino acid sequence: CASSYGQDTDTQYF. Full variable domain (missing parts from reference TRBV5-1 and TRBJ2-3): KAGVTQTPRYLIKTRGQQVTLSCSPISGHRSVSWYQQTPGQGLQFLFEYFSETQRNKGNFPGRFSGRQFSNSRSEMNVSTLELGDSALYLCASSYGQDTDTQYFGPGTRLTVL.